The 2 T cell receptor beta chains below come from one sample, sequenced in a study of cytomegalovirus exposure and HLA in healthy donors. PCR primers comprised 60 Vbeta and 13 Jbeta primers. Profiling relied on immunoSEQ multiplex PCR, and the TCRdb table lists in-frame clones only, not all of them. The data hold roughly 100,000 clones, with around 73% observed a single time. Sequencing used PBMCs. These receptors were obtained from a woman aged 35 to 49 in good health and CMV-seronegative.

This clone was recorded once. This chain links TRBV4-3 with TRBJ1-2, with unresolved D. Germline-derived CDR1 and CDR2 are LGHNA and YSLEER. CDR3 length: 16 amino acids. V gave up 0 bases and J gave up 7 bases, with 18 bases separating them. CDR3 loop: CASSQDRTFSPRGYTF. In nucleotides, the CDR3 is TGCGCCAGCAGCCAAGATAGAACCTTTTCTCCGCGTGGCTACACCTTC.

The chain carries TRBV29-1 and TRBJ2-5, with D possibly TRBD1 on 5 matching bases. The DNA end is more similar to TRBJ2-7, so the J call may be wrong. CDR1 is SQVTM and CDR2 is ANQGSEA in the germline V gene. CDR3 size: 12 residues. The CDR3 coding sequence is TGCAGCGCCTGGGGCCTCGGGTACGAGCAGTACTTC. Its protein is CSAWGLGYEQYF.